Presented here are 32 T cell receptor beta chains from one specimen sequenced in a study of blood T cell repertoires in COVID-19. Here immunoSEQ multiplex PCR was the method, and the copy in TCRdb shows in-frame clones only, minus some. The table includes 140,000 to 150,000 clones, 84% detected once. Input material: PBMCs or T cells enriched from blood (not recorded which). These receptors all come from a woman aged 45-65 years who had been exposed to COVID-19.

The CDR3 nucleotides are TGCGCCAGCAGGGCTACAGGAAGAAAGGAAGAGACCCAGTACTTC. Translating gives CASRATGRKEETQYF. V and J are TRBV5-1 and TRBJ2-5, with D perhaps matching TRBD1 (5 bases). The germline CDR1 and CDR2 sequences are SGHRS and YFSETQ. With 5 bases removed from V and 3 bases from J, the gap between germline ends came to 17 bases. The CDR3 covers 15 residues.

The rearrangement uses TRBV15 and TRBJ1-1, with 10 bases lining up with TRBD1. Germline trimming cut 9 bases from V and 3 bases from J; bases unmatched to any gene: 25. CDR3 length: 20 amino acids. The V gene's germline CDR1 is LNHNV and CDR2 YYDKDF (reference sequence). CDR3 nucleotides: TGTGCCACGAGATCCCTAACCCCGCCGACAGGGGGCGAATTGGACACTGAAGCTTTCTTT. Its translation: CATRSLTPPTGGELDTEAFF. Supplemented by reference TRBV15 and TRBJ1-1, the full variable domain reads DAMVIQNPRYQVTQFGKPVTLSCSQTLNHNVMYWYQQKSSQAPKLLFHYYDKDFNNEADTPDNFQSRRPNTSFCFLDIRSPGLGDTAMYLCATRSLTPPTGGELDTEAFFGQGTRLTVV.

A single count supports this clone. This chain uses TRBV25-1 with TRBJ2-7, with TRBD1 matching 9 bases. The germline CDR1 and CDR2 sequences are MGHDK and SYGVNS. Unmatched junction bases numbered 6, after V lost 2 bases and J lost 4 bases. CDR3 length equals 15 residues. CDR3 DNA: TGTGCCAGCAGTGAACCGGGACAGGGCTCTTACGAGCAGTACTTC. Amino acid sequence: CASSEPGQGSYEQYF.

CDR3 nucleotides: TGTGCCAGCAGCTCATGGCCCAGGGGGCGCTCCTACGAGCAGTACTTC. This translates into CASSSWPRGRSYEQYF. V gene TRBV7-2 combines with J gene TRBJ2-7, with 8 positions matching TRBD1. With 4 bases clipped from V and 0 bases from J, the junction kept 8 bases outside the gene matches. Germline CDR1 and CDR2: SGHTA and FQGNSA. CDR3 length: 16 residues.

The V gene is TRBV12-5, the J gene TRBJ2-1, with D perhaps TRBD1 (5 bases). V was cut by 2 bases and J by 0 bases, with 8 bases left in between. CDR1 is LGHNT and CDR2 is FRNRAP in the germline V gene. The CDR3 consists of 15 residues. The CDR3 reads CASGLRGSSYNEQFF. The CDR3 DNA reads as TGTGCTAGTGGTTTGAGGGGAAGCTCCTACAATGAGCAGTTCTTC.

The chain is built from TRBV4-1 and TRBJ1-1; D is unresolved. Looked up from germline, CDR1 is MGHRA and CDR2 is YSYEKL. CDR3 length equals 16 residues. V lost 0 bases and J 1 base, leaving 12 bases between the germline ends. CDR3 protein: CASSQDLEGWNTEAFF. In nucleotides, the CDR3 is TGCGCCAGCAGCCAAGATCTGGAGGGTTGGAACACTGAAGCTTTCTTT.

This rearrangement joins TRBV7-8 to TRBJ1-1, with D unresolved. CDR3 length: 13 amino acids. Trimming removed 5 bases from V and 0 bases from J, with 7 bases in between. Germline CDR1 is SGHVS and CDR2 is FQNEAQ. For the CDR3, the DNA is TGTGCCAGCAGCCCCCATCTGAACACTGAAGCTTTCTTT. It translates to CASSPHLNTEAFF.

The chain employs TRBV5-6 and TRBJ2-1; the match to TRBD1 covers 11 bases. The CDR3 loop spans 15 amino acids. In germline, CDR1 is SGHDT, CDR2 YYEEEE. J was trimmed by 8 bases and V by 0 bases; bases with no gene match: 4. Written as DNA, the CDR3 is TGTGCCAGCAGCTTGGCTGGACAGGGGGCCCATGAGCAGTTCTTC. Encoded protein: CASSLAGQGAHEQFF.

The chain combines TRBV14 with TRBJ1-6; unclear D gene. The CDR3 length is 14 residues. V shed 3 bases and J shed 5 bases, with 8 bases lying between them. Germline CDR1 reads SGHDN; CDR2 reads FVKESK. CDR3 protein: CASSQRQNNSPLHF. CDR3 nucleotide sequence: TGTGCCAGCAGCCAGCGACAAAATAATTCACCCCTCCACTTT.

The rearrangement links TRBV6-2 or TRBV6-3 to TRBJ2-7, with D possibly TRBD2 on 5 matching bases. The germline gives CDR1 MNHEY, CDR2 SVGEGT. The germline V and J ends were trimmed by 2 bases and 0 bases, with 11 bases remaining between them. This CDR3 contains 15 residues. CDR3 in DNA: TGTGCCAGCAGTTACGGAGCGGATCTCTCCTACGAGCAGTACTTC. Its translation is CASSYGADLSYEQYF.

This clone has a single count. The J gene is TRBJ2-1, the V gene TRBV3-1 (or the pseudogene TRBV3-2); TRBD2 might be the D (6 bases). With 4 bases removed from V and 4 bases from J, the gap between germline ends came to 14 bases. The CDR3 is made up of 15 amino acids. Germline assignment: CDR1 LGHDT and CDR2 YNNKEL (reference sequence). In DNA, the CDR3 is TGTGCCAGCAGCCGCCCGGGACTCCTGTACAATGAGCAGTTCTTC. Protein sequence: CASSRPGLLYNEQFF.

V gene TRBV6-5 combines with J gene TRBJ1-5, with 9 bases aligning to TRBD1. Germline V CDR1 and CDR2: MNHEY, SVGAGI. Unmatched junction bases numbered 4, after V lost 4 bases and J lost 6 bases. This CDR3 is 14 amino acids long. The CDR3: CASSWGQGGQPQHF. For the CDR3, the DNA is TGTGCCAGCAGTTGGGGACAGGGTGGTCAGCCCCAGCATTTT.

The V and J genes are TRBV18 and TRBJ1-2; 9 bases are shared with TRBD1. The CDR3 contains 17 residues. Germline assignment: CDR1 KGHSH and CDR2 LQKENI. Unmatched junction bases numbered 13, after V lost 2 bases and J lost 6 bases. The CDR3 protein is CASSPRTGGDRLDGYTF. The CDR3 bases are TGTGCCAGCTCACCAAGAACAGGGGGCGACCGACTGGATGGCTACACCTTC.

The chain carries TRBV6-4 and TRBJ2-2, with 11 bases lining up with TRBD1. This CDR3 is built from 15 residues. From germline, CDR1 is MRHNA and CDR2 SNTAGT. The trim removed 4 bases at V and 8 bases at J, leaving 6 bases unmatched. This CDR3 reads CASSGGQGAEGELFF. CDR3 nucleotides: TGTGCCAGCAGTGGCGGACAGGGGGCTGAAGGGGAGCTGTTTTTT.

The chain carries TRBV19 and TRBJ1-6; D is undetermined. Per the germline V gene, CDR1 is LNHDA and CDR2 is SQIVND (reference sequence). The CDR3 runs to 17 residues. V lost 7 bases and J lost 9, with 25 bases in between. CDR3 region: CASTESAGRPLASPLHF. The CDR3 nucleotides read TGTGCCAGTACCGAATCCGCTGGTCGACCCCTAGCTTCACCCCTCCACTTT.

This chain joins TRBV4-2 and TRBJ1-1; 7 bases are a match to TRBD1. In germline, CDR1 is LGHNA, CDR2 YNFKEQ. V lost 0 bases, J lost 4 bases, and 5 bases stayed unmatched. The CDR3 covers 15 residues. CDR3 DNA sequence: TGTGCCAGCAGCCAAGAATGGGGACAGCGCACTGAAGCTTTCTTT. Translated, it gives CASSQEWGQRTEAFF.

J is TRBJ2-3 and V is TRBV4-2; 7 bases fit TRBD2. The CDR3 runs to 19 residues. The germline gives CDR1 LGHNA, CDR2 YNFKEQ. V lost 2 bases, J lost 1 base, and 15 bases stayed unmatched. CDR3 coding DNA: TGTGCCAGCAGCCAATCTCTCTCCGCGGGGGTAGGTGGCACAGATACGCAGTATTTT. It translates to CASSQSLSAGVGGTDTQYF.

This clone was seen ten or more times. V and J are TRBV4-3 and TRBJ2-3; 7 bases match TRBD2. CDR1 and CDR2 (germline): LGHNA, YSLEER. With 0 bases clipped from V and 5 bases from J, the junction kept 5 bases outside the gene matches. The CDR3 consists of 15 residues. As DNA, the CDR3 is TGCGCCAGCAGCCAAGAGGGGTTAGCGGGAGATACGCAGTATTTT. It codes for CASSQEGLAGDTQYF.

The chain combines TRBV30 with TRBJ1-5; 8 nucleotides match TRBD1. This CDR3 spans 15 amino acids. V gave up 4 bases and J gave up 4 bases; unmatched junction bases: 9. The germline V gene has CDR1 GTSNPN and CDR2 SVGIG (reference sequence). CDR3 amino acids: CAWTKDRVMNQPQHF. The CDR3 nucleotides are TGTGCCTGGACGAAGGACAGGGTGATGAATCAGCCCCAGCATTTT. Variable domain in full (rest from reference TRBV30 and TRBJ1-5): SQTIHQWPATLVQPVGSPLSLECTVEGTSNPNLYWYRQAAGRGLQLLFYSVGIGQISSEVPQNLSASRPQDRQFILSSKKLLLSDSGFYLCAWTKDRVMNQPQHFGDGTRLSIL.

The CDR3 sequence is CSVESGGRKLFF. The CDR3, as DNA: TGCAGCGTTGAGTCAGGGGGGCGAAAACTGTTTTTT. V gene TRBV29-1 combines with J gene TRBJ1-4, with 7 positions matching TRBD1. From germline, CDR1 is SQVTM and CDR2 ANQGSEA. The CDR3 loop spans 12 amino acids. The V segment lost 3 bases and the J segment 10 bases; nucleotides outside the gene matches: 5.

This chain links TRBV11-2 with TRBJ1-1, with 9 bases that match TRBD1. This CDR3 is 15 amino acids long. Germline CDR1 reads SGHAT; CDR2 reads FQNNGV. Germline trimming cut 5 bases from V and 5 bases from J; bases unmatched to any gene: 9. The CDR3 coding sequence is TGTGCCAGCAGCGACCTCACAGGGGGCTGGACTGAAGCTTTCTTT. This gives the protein CASSDLTGGWTEAFF.

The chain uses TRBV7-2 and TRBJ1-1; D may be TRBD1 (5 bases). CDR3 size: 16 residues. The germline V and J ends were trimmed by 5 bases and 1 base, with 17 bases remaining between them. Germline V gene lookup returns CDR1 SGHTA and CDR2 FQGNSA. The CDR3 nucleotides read TGTGCCAGCAGCCCACGGCAGGGCTCCCAGAACACTGAAGCTTTCTTT. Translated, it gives CASSPRQGSQNTEAFF. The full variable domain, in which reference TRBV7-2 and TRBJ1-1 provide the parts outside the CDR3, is GAGVSQSPSNKVTEKGKDVELRCDPISGHTALYWYRQSLGQGLEFLIYFQGNSAPDKSGLPSDRFSAERTGGSVSTLTIQRTQQEDSAVYLCASSPRQGSQNTEAFFGQGTRLTVV.

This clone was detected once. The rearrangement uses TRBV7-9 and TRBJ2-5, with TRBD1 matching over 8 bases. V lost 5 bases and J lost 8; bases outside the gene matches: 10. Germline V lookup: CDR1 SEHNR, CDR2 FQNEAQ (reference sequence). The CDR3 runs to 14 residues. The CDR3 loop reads CASSPDGTGGTQYF. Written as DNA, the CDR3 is TGTGCCAGCAGCCCTGACGGGACAGGTGGAACCCAGTACTTC.

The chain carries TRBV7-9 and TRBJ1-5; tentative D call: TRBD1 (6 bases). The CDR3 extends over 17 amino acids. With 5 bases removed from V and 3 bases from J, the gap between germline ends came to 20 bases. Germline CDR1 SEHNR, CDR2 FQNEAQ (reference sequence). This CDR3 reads CASSLGTGGGYNQPQHF. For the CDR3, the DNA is TGTGCCAGCAGCCTAGGGACGGGAGGGGGTTACAATCAGCCCCAGCATTTT.

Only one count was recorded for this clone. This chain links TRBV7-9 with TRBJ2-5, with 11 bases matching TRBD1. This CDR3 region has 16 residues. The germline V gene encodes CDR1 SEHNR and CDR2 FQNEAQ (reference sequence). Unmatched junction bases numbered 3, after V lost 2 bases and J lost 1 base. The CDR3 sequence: CASSLSGTGGQETQYF. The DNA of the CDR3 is TGTGCCAGCAGCTTATCCGGGACAGGGGGCCAAGAGACCCAGTACTTC.

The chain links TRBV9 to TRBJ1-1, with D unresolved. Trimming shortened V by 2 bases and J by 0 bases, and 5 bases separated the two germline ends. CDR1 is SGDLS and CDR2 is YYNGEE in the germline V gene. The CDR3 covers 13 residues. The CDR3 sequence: CASSVRMNTEAFF. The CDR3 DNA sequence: TGTGCCAGCAGCGTGAGAATGAACACTGAAGCTTTCTTT.

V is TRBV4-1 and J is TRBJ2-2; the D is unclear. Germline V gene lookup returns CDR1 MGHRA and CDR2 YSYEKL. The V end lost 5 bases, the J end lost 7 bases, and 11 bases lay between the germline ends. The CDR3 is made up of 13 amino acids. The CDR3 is CASSLRTGGELFF. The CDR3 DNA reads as TGCGCCAGCAGCTTGAGAACCGGCGGGGAGCTGTTTTTT.

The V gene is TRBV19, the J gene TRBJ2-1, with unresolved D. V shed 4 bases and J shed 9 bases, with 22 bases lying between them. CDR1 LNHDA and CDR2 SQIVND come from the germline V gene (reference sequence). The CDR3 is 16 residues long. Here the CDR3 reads CASSNQLLAHTAEQFF. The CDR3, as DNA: TGTGCCAGTAGTAACCAGCTACTGGCCCACACAGCTGAGCAGTTCTTC.

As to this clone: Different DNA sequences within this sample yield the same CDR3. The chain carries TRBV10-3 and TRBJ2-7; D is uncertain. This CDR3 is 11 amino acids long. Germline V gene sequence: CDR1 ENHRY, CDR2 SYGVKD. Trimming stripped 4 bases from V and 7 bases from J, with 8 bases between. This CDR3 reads CAISGGREQYF. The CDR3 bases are TGTGCCATCAGTGGCGGCCGGGAGCAGTACTTC.

CDR3 nucleotides: TGTGCTAGTGCGACCGGAGGCAGCCTGAATGAGCAGTTCTTC. Its protein product is CASATGGSLNEQFF. The chain joins TRBV12-5 to TRBJ2-1, with D maybe TRBD2 (5 bases). Germline loops: CDR1 LGHNT, CDR2 FRNRAP. The V end was cut by 7 bases, the J end by 7 bases, with 17 bases between. The CDR3 totals 14 residues. Filled out from reference TRBV12-5 and TRBJ2-1, the complete variable domain reads DARVTQTPRHKVTEMGQEVTMRCQPILGHNTVFWYRQTMMQGLELLAYFRNRAPLDDSGMPKDRFSAEMPDATLATLKIQPSEPRDSAVYFCASATGGSLNEQFFGPGTRLTVL.

CDR3 sequence reads: CASSLPGTGYGYTF. In nucleotides, the CDR3 is TGTGCCAGCAGCTTACCAGGGACAGGTTATGGCTACACCTTC. The rearrangement joins TRBV11-1 to TRBJ1-2; 8 bases fit TRBD1. J gave up 5 bases and V 2 bases, and 4 bases lay outside the gene matches. Germline V CDR1 and CDR2: SGHAT, FQDESV (reference sequence). This CDR3 region has 14 residues.

CDR3 protein: CASSSRDRGYNEQFF. CDR3 nucleotides: TGTGCCAGTAGTAGCCGGGACAGAGGGTACAATGAGCAGTTCTTC. The chain joins TRBV19 to TRBJ2-1; TRBD1 agrees at 7 bases. V gave up 4 bases and J gave up 4 bases; unmatched junction bases: 7. Per the germline V gene, CDR1 is LNHDA and CDR2 is SQIVND (reference sequence). The CDR3 extends over 15 amino acids.